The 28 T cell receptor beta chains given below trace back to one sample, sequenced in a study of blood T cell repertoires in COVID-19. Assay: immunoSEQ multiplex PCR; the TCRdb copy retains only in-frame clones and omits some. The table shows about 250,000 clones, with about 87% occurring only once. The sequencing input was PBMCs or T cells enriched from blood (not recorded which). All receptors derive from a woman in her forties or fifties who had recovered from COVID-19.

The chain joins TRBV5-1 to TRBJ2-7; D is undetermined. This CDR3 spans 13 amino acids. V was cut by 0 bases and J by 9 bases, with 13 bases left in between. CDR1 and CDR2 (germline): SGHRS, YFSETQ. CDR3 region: CASSLGLDFRQYF. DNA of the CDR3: TGCGCCAGCAGCTTGGGACTGGATTTCCGGCAGTACTTC.

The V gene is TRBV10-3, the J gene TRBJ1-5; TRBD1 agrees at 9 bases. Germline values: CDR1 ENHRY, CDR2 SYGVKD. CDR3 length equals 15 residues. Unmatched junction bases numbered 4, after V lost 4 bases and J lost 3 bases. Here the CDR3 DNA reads TGTGCCATCAGTGTGGGACAGGGACTCAATCAGCCCCAGCATTTT. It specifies CAISVGQGLNQPQHF.

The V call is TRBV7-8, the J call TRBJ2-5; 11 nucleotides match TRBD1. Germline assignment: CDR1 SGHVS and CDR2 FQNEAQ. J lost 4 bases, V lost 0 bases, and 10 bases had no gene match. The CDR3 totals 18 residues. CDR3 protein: CASSLAPIGQGALETQYF. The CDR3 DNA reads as TGTGCCAGCAGCTTAGCGCCTATAGGACAGGGGGCTTTAGAGACCCAGTACTTC.

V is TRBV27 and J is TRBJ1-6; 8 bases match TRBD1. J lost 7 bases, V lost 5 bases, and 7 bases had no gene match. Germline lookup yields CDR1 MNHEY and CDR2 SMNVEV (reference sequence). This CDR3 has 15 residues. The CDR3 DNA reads TGTGCCAGCAGTCTCCGACAGGGGAGGAATTCACCCCTCCACTTT. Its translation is CASSLRQGRNSPLHF.

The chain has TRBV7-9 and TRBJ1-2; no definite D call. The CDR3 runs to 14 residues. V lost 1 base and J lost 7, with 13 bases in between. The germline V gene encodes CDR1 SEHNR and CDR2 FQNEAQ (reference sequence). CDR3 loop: CASSLVMGASGYTF. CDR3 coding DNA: TGTGCCAGCAGCTTAGTTATGGGAGCGAGTGGCTACACCTTC.

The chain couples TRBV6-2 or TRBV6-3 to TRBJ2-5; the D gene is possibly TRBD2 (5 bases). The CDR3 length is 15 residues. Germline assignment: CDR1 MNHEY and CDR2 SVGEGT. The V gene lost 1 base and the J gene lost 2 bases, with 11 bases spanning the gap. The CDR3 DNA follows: TGTGCCAGCAGTTACTACGGTCCGGGACAAGAGACCCAGTACTTC. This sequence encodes CASSYYGPGQETQYF.

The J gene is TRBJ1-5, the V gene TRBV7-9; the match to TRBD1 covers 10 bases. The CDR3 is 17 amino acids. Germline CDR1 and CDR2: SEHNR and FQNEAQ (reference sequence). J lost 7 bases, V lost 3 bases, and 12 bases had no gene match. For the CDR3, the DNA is TGTGCCAGCAGCTTCACCCTGACAGGGGGCAGAGCCCAGCCCCAGCATTTT. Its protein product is CASSFTLTGGRAQPQHF. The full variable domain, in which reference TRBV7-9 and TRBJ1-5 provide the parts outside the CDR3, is DTGVSQNPRHKITKRGQNVTFRCDPISEHNRLYWYRQTLGQGPEFLTYFQNEAQLEKSRLLSDRFSAERPKGSFSTLEIQRTEQGDSAMYLCASSFTLTGGRAQPQHFGDGTRLSIL.

The CDR3 reads CASSLVPSPYEQYF. CDR3 in DNA: TGTGCCAGCAGCTTAGTTCCGAGCCCCTACGAGCAGTACTTC. The chain combines TRBV7-8 with TRBJ2-7; D unclear. Germline V gene sequence: CDR1 SGHVS, CDR2 FQNEAQ. The V gene lost 1 base and the J gene lost 2 bases, with 9 bases spanning the gap. This CDR3 region has 14 residues.

The CDR3 region is CANTATENYGYTF. In nucleotides, the CDR3 is TGTGCCAACACAGCGACAGAAAACTATGGCTACACCTTC. The V call is TRBV6-5, the J call TRBJ1-2, with D possibly being TRBD1 (5 bases). V dropped 10 bases and J dropped 2 bases, with 14 bases sitting between them. The CDR3 has 13 residues. Looked up from germline, CDR1 is MNHEY and CDR2 is SVGAGI.

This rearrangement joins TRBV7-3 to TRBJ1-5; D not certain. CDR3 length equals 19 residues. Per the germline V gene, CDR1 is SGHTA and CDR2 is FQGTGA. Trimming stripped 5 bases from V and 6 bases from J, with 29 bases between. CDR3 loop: CASSHLPVTDGNKTQPQHF. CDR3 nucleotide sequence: TGTGCCAGCAGCCATCTACCAGTTACCGACGGGAACAAGACTCAGCCCCAGCATTTT.

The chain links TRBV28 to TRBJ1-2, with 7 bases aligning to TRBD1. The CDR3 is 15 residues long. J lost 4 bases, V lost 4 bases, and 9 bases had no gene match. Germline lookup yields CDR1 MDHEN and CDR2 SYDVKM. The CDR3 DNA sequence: TGTGCCAGCAGTTCACGAACCCCAGGGGGCTATGGCTACACCTTC. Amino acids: CASSSRTPGGYGYTF.

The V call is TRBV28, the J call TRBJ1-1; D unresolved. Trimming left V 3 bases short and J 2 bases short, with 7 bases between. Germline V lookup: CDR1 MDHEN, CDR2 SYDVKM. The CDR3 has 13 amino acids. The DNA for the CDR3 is TGTGCCAGCAGTTTTTGGGCAAACACTGAAGCTTTCTTT. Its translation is CASSFWANTEAFF.

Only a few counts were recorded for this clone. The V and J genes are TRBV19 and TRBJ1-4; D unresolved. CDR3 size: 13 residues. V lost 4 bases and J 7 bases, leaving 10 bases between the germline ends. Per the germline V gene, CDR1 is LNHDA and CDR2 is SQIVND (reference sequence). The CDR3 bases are TGTGCCAGTAGTAGGTTAACTGGTGAAAAACTGTTTTTT. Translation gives CASSRLTGEKLFF.

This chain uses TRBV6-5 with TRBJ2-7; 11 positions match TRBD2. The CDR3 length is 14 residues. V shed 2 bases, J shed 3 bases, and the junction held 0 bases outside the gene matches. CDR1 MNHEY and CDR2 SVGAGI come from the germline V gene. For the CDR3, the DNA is TGTGCCAGCAGTTACACTAGCGGGAGCTACGAGCAGTACTTC. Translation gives CASSYTSGSYEQYF.

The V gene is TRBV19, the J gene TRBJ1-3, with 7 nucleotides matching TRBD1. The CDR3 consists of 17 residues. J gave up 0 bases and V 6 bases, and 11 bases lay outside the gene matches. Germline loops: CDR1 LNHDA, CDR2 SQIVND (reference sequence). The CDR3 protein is CASSQLGQPSSGNTIYF. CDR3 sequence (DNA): TGTGCCAGTAGCCAACTGGGACAGCCGAGCTCTGGAAACACCATATATTTT.

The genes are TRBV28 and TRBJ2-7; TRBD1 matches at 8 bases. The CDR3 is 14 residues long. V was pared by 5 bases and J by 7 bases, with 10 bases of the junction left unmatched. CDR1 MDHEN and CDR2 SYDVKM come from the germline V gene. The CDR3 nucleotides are TGTGCCAGCAGTAGGACAGGGACGGTTTTGGAGCAGTACTTC. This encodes CASSRTGTVLEQYF.

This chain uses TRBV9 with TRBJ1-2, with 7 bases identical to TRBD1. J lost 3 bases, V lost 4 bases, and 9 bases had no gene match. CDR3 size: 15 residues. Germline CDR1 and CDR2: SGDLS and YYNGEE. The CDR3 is CASSLFDRADYGYTF. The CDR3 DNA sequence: TGTGCCAGCAGCTTATTCGACAGGGCGGACTATGGCTACACCTTC.

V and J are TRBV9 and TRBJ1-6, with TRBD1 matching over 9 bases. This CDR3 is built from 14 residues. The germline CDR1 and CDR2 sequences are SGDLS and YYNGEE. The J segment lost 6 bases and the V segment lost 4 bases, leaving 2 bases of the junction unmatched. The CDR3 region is CASSPGQGNSPLHF. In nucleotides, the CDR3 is TGTGCCAGCAGCCCGGGACAGGGTAATTCACCCCTCCACTTT.

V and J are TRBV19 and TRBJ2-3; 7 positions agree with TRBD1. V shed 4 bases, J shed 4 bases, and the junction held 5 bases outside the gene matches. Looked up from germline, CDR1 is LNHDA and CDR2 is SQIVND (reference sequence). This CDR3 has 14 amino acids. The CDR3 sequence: CASSNRQGADTQYF. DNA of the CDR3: TGTGCCAGTAGTAATAGACAGGGAGCAGATACGCAGTATTTT.

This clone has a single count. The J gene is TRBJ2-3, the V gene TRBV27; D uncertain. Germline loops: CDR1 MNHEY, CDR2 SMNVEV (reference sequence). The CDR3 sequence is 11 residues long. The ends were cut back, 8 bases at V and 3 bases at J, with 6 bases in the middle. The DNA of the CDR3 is TGTGCCAGCCGGTGGACAGATACGCAGTATTTT. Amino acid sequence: CASRWTDTQYF.

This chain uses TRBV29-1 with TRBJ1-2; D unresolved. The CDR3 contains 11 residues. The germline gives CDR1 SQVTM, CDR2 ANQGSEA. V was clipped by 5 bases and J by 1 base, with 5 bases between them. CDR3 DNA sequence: TGCAGCGTTCCGTTTAACTATGGCTACACCTTC. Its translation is CSVPFNYGYTF.

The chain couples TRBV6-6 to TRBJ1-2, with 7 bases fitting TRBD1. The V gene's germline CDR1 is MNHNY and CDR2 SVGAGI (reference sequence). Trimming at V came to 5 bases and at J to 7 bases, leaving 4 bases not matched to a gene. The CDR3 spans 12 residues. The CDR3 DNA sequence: TGTGCCAGCAGTACGGGACAGTTTGGCTACACCTTC. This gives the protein CASSTGQFGYTF.

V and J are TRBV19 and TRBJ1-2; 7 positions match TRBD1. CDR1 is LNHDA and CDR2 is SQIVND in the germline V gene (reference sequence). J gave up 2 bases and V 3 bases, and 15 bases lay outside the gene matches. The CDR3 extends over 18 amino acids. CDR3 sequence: CASSIYHRGTAENYGYTF. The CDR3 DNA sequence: TGTGCCAGTAGTATCTACCACAGGGGAACGGCGGAGAACTATGGCTACACCTTC. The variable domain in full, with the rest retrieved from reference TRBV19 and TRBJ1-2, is DGGITQSPKYLFRKEGQNVTLSCEQNLNHDAMYWYRQDPGQGLRLIYYSQIVNDFQKGDIAEGYSVSREKKESFPLTVTSAQKNPTAFYLCASSIYHRGTAENYGYTFGSGTRLTVV.

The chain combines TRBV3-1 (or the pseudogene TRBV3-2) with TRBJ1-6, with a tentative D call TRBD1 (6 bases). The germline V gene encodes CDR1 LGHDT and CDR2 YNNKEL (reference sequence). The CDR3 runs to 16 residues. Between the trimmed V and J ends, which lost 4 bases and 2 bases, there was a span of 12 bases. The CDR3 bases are TGTGCCAGCAGCCCTCCGGGGGGCCCCTATAATTCACCCCTCCACTTT. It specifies CASSPPGGPYNSPLHF.

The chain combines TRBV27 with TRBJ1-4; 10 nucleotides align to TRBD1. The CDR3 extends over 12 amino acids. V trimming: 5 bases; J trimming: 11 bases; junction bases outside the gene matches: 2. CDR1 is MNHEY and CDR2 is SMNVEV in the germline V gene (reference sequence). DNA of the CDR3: TGTGCCAGCAGTGCGACAGGGGGCAAACTGTTTTTT. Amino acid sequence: CASSATGGKLFF.

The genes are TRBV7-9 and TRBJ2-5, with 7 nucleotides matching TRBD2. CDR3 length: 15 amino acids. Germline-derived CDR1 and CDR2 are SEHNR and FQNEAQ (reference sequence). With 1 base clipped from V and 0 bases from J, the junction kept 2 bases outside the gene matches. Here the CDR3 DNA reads TGTGCCAGCAGCTTAGGAGCGGGATACCAAGAGACCCAGTACTTC. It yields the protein CASSLGAGYQETQYF.

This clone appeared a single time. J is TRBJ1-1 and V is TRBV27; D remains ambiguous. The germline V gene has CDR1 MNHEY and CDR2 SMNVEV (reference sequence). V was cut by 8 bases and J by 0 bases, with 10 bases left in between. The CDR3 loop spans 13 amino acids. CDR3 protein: CASSVTLNTEAFF. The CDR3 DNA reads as TGTGCCAGCTCAGTTACGCTGAACACTGAAGCTTTCTTT.

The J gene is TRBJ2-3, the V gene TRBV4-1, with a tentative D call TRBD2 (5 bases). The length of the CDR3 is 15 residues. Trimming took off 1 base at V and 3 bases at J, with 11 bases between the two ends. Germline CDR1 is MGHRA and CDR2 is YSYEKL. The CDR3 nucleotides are TGCGCCAGCAGCCAAGTTGGCGGGCCTACAGATACGCAGTATTTT. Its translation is CASSQVGGPTDTQYF.